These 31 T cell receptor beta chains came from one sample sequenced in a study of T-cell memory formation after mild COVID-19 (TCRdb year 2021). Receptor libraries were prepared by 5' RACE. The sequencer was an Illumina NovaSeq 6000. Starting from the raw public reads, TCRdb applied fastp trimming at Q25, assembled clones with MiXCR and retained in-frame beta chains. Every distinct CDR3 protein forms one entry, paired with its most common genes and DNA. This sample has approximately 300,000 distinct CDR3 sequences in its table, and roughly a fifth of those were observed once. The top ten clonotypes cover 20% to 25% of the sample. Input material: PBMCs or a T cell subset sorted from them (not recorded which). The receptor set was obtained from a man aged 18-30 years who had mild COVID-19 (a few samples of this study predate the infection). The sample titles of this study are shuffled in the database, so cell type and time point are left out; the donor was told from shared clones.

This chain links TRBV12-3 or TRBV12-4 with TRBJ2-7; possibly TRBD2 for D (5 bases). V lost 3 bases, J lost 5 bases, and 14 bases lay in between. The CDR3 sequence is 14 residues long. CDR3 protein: CASSLRVDADEQYF. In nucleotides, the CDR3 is TGTGCCAGCAGTTTGAGGGTTGATGCGGACGAGCAGTACTTC.

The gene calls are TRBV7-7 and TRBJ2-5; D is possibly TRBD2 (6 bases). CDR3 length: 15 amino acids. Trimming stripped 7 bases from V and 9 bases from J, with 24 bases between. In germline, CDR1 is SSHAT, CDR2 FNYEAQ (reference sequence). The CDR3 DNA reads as TGTGCCAGCAAGCCGGGAATAGCGGATATGGGGGCCCAGTACTTC. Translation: CASKPGIADMGAQYF.

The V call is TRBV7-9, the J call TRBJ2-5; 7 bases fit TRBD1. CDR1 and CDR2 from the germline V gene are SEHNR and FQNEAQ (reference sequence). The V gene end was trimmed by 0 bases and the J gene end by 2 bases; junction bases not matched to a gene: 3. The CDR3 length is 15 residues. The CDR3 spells CASSLARGRQETQYF. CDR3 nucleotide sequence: TGTGCCAGCAGCTTAGCGAGGGGGCGGCAAGAGACCCAGTACTTC.

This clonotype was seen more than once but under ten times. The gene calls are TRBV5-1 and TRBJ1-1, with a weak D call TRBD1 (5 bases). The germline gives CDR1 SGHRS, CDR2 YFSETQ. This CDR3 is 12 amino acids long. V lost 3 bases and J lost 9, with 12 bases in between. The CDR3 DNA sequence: TGCGCCAGCAGCTCCGACAGCCGACAAGCTTTCTTT. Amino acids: CASSSDSRQAFF.

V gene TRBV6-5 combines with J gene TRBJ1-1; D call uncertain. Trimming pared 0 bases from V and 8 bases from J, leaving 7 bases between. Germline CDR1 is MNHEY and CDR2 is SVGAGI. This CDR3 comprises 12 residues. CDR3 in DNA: TGTGCCAGCAGTTACTCGACCGGGGAAGCTTTCTTT. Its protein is CASSYSTGEAFF.

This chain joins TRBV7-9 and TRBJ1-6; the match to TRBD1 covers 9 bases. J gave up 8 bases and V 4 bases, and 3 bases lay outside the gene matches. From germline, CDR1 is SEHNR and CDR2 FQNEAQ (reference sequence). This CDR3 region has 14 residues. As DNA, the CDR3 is TGTGCCAGCAGCTCGGGACAGGGAGATTCACCCCTCCACTTT. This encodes CASSSGQGDSPLHF.

Written as DNA, the CDR3 is TGTGCCAGCAGCTTGGAGGGGAACTATGGCTACACCTTC. It codes for CASSLEGNYGYTF. The genes are TRBV5-4 and TRBJ1-2; possible D gene TRBD1, 5 bases. From germline, CDR1 is SGHNT and CDR2 YYREEE (reference sequence). The CDR3 covers 13 residues. Trimming removed 0 bases at V and 2 bases at J, with 5 bases between.

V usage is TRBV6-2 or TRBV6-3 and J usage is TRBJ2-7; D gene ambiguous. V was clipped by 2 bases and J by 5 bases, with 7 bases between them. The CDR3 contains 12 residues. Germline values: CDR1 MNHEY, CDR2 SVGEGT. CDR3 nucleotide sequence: TGTGCCAGCAGTTACGGGATCGACGAGCAGTACTTC. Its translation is CASSYGIDEQYF.

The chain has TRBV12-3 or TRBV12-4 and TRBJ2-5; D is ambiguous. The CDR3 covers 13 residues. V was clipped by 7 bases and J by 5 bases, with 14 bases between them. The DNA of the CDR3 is TGTGCCAGCACCTGGGATCTCCGCGAGACCCAGTACTTC. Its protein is CASTWDLRETQYF.

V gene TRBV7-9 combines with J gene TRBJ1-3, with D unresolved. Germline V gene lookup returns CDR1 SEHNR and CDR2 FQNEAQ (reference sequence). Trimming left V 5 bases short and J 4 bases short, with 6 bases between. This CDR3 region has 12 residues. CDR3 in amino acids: CASSRTGNTIYF. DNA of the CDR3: TGTGCCAGCAGCCGGACCGGAAACACCATATATTTT.

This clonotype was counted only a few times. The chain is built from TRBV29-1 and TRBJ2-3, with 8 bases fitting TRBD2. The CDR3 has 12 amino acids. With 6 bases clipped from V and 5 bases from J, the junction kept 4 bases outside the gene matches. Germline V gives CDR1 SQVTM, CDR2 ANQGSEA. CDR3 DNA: TGCAGCGTCGCGACTAGCGAAGATACGCAGTATTTT. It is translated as CSVATSEDTQYF.

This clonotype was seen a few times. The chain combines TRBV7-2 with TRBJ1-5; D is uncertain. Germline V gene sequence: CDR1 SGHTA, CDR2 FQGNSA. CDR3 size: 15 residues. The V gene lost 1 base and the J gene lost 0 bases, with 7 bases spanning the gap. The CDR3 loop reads CASSLGVISNQPQHF. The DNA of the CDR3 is TGTGCCAGCAGCTTAGGTGTCATTAGCAATCAGCCCCAGCATTTT. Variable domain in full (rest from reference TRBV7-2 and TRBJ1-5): GAGVSQSPSNKVTEKGKDVELRCDPISGHTALYWYRQSLGQGLEFLIYFQGNSAPDKSGLPSDRFSAERTGGSVSTLTIQRTQQEDSAVYLCASSLGVISNQPQHFGDGTRLSIL.

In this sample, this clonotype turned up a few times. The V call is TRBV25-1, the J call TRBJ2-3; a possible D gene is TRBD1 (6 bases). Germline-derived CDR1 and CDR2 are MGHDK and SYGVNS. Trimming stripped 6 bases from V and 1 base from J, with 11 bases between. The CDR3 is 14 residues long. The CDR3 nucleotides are TGTGCCAGCAGGGACAGATGGGGCACAGATACGCAGTATTTT. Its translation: CASRDRWGTDTQYF.

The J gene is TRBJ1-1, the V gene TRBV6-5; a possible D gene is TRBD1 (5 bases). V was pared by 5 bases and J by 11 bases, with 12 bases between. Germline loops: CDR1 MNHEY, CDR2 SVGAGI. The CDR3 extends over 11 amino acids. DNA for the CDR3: TGTGCCAGCAGTAGGGGACGAGAGGCTTTCTTT. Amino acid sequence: CASSRGREAFF.

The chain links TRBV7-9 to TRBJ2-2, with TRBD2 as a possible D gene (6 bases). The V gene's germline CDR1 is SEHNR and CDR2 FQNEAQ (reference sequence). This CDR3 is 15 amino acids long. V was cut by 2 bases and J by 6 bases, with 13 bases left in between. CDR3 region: CASSLTGDLAGELFF. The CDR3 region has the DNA TGTGCCAGCAGCTTAACGGGGGATCTAGCCGGGGAGCTGTTTTTT.

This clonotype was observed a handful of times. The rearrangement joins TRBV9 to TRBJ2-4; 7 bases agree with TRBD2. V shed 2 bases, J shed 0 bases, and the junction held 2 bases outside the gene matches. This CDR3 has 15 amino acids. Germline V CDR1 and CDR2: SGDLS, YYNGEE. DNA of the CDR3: TGTGCCAGCAGCGTCGGCGGGAGAGCCAAAAACATTCAGTACTTC. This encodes CASSVGGRAKNIQYF.

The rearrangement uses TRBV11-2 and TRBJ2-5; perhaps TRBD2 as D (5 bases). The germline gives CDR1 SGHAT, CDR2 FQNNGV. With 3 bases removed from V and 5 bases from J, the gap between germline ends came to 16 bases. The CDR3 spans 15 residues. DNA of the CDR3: TGTGCCAGCAGCTTCACTTCGGGGAATGGTGAGACCCAGTACTTC. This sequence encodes CASSFTSGNGETQYF.

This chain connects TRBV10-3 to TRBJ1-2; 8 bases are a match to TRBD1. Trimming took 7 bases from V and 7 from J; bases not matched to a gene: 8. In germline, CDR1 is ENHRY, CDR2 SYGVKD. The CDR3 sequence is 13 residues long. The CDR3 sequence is CAITAGGLSGYTF. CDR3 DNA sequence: TGTGCCATCACCGCAGGGGGCTTGAGTGGCTACACCTTC.

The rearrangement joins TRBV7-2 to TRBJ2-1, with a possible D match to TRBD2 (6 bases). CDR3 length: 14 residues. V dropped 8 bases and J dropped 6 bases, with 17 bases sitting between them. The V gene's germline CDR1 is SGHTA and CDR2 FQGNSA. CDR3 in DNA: TGTGCCAGCGGGACGATTGGGGGGTTCAATGAGCAGTTCTTC. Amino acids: CASGTIGGFNEQFF.

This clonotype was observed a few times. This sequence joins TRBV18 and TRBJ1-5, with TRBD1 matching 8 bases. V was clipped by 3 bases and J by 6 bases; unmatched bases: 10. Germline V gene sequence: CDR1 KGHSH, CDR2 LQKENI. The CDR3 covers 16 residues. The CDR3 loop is CASSPTGQGASQPQHF. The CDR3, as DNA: TGTGCCAGCTCACCGACTGGTCAGGGGGCTTCTCAGCCCCAGCATTTT. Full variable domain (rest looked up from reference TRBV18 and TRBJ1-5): NAGVMQNPRHLVRRRGQEARLRCSPMKGHSHVYWYRQLPEEGLKFMVYLQKENIIDESGMPKERFSAEFPKEGPSILRIQQVVRGDSAAYFCASSPTGQGASQPQHFGDGTRLSIL.

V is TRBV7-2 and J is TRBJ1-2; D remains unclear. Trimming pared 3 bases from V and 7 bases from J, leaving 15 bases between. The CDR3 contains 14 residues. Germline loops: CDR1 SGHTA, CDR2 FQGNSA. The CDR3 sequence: CASSLSRRPSGYTF. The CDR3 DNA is TGTGCCAGCAGCTTGAGCCGTCGACCTTCTGGCTACACCTTC.

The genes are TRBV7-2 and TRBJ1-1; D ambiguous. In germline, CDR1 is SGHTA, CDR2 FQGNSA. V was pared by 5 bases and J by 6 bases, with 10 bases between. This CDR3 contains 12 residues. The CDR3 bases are TGTGCCAGCAGCCAGACGCGGGCTGAAGCTTTCTTT. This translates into CASSQTRAEAFF.

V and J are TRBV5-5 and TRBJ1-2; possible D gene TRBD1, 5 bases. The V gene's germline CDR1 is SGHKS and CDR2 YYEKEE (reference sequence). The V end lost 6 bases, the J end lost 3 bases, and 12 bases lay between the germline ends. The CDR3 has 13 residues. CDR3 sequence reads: CASTLEGYYGYTF. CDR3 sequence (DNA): TGTGCCAGCACCCTAGAGGGGTACTATGGCTACACCTTC.

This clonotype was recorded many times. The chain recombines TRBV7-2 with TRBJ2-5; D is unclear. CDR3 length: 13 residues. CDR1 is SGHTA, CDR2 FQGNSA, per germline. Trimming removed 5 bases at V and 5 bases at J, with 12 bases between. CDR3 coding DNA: TGTGCCAGCAGCAAGAACTCGGACGAGACCCAGTACTTC. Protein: CASSKNSDETQYF.

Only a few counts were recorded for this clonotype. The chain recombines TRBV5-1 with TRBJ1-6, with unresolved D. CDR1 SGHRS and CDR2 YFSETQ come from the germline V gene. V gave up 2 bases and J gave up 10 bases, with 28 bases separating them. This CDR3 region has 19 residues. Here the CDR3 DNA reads TGCGCCAGCAGCTTCAAGGGCCACCCGACCGCGTCCAGGAAGTCACCCCTCCACTTT. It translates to CASSFKGHPTASRKSPLHF.

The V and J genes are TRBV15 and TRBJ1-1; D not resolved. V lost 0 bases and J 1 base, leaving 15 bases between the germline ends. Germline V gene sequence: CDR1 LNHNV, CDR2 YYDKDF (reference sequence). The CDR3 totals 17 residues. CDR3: CATSRDPGRVGNTEAFF. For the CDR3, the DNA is TGTGCCACCAGCAGAGATCCGGGGAGGGTCGGGAACACTGAAGCTTTCTTT.

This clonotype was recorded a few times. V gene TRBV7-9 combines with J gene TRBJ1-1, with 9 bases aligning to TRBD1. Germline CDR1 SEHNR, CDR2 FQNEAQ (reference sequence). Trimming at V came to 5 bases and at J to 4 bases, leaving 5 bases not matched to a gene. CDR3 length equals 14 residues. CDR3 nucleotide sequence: TGTGCCAGCAGCCCAGGACAGGGGCTCACTGAAGCTTTCTTT. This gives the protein CASSPGQGLTEAFF.

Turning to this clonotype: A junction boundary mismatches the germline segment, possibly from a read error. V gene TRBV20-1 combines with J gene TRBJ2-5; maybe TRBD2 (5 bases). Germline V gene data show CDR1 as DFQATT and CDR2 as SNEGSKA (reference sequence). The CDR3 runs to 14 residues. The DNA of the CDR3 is TGCAGTGCCAGAGGTCAGCGGACCCAAGAGACCCAGTACTTC. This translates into CSARGQRTQETQYF.

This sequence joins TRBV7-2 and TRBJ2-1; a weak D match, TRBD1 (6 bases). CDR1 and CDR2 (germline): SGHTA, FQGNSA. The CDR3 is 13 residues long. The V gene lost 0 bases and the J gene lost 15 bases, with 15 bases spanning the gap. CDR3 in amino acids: CASSLAHDRRRFF. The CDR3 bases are TGTGCCAGCAGCTTAGCCCACGACAGGCGACGGTTCTTC.

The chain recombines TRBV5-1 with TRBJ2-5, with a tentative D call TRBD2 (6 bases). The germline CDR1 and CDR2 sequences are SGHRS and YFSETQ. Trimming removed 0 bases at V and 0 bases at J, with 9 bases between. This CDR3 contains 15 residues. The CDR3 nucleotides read TGCGCCAGCAGCTTGGGTGGGGGGAACCAAGAGACCCAGTACTTC. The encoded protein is CASSLGGGNQETQYF.

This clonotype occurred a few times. CDR3 DNA: TGCGCCAGCAGCGTAGACATAGATCAGCCCCAGCATTTT. It encodes CASSVDIDQPQHF. The rearrangement joins TRBV5-1 to TRBJ1-5; D call uncertain. Germline V gene data show CDR1 as SGHRS and CDR2 as YFSETQ. This CDR3 spans 13 amino acids. V lost 4 bases and J 5 bases, leaving 10 bases between the germline ends.